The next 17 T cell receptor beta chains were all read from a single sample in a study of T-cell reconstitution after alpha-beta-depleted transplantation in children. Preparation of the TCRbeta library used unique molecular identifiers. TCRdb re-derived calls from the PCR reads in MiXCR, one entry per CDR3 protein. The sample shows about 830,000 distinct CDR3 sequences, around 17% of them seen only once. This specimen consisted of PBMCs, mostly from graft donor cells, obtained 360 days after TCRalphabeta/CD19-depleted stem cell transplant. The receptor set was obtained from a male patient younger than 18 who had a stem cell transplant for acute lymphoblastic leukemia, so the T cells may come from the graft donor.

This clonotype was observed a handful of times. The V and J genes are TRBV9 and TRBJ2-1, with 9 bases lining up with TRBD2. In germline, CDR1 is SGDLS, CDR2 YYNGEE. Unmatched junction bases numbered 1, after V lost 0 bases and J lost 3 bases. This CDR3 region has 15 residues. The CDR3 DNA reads TGTGCCAGCAGCGTAGTGACTAGCGGCTACAATGAGCAGTTCTTC. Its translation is CASSVVTSGYNEQFF.

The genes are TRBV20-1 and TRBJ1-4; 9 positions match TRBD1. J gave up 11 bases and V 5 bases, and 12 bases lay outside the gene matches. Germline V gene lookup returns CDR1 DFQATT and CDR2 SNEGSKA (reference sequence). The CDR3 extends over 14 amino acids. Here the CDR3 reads CSAFHAGTGGKLFF. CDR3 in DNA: TGCAGTGCTTTTCACGCCGGTACAGGGGGCAAACTGTTTTTT.

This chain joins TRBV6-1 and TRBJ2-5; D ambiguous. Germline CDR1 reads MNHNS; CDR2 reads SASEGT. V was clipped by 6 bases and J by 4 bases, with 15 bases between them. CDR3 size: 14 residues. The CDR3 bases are TGTGCCAGCAGCCCTACGCGAAGCCTAGAGACCCAGTACTTC. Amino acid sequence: CASSPTRSLETQYF.

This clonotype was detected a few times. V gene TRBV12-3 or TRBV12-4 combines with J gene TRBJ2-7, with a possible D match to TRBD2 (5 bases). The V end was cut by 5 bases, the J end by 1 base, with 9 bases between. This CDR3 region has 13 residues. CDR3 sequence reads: CASSPGISYEQYF. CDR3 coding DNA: TGTGCCAGCAGTCCCGGGATTTCCTACGAGCAGTACTTC.

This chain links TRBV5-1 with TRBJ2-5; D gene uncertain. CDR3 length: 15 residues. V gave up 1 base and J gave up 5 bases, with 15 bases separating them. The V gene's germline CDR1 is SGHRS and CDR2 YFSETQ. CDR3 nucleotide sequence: TGCGCCAGCAGCTTGTGGACCCAAAGTAGCGAGACCCAGTACTTC. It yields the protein CASSLWTQSSETQYF.

This chain's CDR3 is CASSQDRASGGQETQYF. The CDR3 region has the DNA TGCGCCAGCAGCCAAGATAGGGCTAGCGGGGGACAAGAGACCCAGTACTTC. The chain couples TRBV4-1 to TRBJ2-5, with TRBD2 matching 10 bases. The germline gives CDR1 MGHRA, CDR2 YSYEKL. Unmatched junction bases numbered 6, after V lost 0 bases and J lost 2 bases. The CDR3 consists of 17 residues.

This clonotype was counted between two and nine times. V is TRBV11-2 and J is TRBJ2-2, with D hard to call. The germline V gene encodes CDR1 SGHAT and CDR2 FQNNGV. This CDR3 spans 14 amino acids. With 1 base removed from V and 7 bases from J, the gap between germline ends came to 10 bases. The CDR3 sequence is CASSLALWGGELFF. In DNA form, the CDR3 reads TGTGCCAGCAGCTTAGCACTTTGGGGCGGGGAGCTGTTTTTT. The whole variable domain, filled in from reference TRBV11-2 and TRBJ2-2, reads EAGVAQSPRYKIIEKRQSVAFWCNPISGHATLYWYQQILGQGPKLLIQFQNNGVVDDSQLPKDRFSAERLKGVDSTLKIQPAKLEDSAVYLCASSLALWGGELFFGEGSRLTVL.

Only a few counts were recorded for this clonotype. CDR3 loop: CATSGGLRTSGSYGTDTQYF. The DNA of the CDR3 is TGTGCCACCAGCGGGGGCCTTCGGACTAGCGGGAGTTACGGCACAGATACGCAGTATTTT. The chain employs TRBV15 and TRBJ2-3, with 13 bases identical to TRBD2. There are 20 residues in the CDR3. The junction had 15 bases not matched to a gene; V was cut back by 5 bases and J by 1 base. Germline CDR1 reads LNHNV; CDR2 reads YYDKDF (reference sequence).

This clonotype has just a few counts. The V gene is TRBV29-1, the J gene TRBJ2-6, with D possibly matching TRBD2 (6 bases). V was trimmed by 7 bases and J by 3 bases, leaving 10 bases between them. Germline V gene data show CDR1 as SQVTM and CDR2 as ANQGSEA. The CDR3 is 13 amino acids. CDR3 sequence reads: CSAGTDGANVLTF. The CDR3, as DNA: TGCAGCGCTGGGACTGATGGGGCCAACGTCCTGACTTTC.

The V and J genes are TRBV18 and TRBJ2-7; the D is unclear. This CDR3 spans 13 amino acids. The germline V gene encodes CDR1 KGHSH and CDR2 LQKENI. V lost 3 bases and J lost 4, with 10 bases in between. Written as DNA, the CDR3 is TGTGCCAGCTCACCTGGGTTTTGGTACGAGCAGTACTTC. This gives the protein CASSPGFWYEQYF.

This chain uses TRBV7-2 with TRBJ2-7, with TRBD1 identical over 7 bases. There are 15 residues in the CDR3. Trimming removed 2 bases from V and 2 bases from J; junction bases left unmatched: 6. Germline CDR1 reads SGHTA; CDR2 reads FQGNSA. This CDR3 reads CASSLTVGTAYEQYF. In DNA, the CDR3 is TGTGCCAGCAGCTTAACCGTTGGGACAGCCTACGAGCAGTACTTC.

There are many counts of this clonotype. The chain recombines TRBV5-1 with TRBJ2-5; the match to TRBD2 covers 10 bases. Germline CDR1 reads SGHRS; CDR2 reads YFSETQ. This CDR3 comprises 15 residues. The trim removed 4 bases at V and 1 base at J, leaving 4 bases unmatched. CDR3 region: CASSRLAGVQETQYF. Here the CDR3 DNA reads TGCGCCAGCAGCCGACTAGCGGGTGTCCAAGAGACCCAGTACTTC.

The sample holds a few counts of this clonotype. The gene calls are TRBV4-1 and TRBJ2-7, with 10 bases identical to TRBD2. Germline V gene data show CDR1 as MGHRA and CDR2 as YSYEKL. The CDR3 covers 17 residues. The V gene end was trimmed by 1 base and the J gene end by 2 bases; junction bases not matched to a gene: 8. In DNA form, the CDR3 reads TGCGCCAGCAGCCAAGTCCAGGCGGGACTAGCGACCTACGAGCAGTACTTC. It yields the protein CASSQVQAGLATYEQYF.

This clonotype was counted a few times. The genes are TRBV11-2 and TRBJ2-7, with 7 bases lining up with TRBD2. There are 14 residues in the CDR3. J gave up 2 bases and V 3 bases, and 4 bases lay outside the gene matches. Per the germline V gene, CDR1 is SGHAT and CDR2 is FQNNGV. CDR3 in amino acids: CASSFRAGAYEQYF. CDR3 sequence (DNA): TGTGCCAGCAGCTTCCGGGCGGGGGCCTACGAGCAGTACTTC. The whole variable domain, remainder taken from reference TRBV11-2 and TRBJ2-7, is EAGVAQSPRYKIIEKRQSVAFWCNPISGHATLYWYQQILGQGPKLLIQFQNNGVVDDSQLPKDRFSAERLKGVDSTLKIQPAKLEDSAVYLCASSFRAGAYEQYFGPGTRLTVT.

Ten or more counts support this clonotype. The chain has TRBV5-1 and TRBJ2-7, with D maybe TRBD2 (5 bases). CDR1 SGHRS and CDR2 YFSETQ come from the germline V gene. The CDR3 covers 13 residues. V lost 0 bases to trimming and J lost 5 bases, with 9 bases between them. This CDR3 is CASSLGPSNEQYF. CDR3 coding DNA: TGCGCCAGCAGCTTGGGCCCTAGCAACGAGCAGTACTTC.

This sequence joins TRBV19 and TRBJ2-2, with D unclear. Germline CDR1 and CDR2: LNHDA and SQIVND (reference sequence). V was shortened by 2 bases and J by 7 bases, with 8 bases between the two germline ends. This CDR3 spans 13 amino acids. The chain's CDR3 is CASSIMAGGELFF. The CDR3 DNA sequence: TGTGCCAGTAGTATAATGGCAGGCGGGGAGCTGTTTTTT.

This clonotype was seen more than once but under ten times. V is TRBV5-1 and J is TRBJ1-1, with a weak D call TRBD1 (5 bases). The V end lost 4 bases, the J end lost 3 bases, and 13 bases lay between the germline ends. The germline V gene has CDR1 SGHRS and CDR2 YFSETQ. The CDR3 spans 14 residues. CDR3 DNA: TGCGCCAGCAGCCCTGGGCCGGGGGACACTGAAGCTTTCTTT. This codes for CASSPGPGDTEAFF.